This T cell receptor beta chain was captured in a study of shared clonotypes between healthy human individuals. Assay: immunoSEQ multiplex PCR; the TCRdb copy retains only in-frame clones and omits some. The sample holds 640,000 or so clones, about 78% seen once. This CDR3 region has 13 residues. V was pared by 7 bases and J by 0 bases, with 8 bases between. Germline values: CDR1 SNHLY, CDR2 FYNNEI. The clonotype was recovered from a woman under 40 in good health. Input material: memory CD4+ T cells sorted from blood. Subset noted: CD45RA-negative fraction. The chain joins TRBV2 to TRBJ2-3; the D is unclear. The CDR3 coding sequence is TGTGCCAGCAACGGTAAAAGCACAGATACGCAGTATTTT. Its translation: CASNGKSTDTQYF.